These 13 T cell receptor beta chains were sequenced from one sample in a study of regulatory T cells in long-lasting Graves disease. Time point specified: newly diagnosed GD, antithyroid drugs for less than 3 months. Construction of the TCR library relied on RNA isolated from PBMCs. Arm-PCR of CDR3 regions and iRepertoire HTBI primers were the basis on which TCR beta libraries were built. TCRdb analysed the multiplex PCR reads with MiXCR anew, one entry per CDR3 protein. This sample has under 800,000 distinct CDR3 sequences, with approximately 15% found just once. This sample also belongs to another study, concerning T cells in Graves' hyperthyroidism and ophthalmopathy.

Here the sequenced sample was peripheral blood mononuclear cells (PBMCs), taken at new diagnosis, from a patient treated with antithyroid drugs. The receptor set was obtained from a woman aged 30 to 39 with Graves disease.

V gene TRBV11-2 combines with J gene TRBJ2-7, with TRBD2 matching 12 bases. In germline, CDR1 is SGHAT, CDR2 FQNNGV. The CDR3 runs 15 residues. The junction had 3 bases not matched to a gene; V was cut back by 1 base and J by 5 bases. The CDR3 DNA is TGTGCCAGCAGCTTAGGACTAGCGGGAGTTAACGAGCAGTACTTC. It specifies CASSLGLAGVNEQYF.

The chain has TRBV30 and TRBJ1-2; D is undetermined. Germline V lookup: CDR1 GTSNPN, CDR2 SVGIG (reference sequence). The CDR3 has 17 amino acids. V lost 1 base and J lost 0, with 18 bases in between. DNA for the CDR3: TGTGCCTGGAGTGATACCTATTCAATAGTGGCTAACTATGGCTACACCTTC. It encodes CAWSDTYSIVANYGYTF. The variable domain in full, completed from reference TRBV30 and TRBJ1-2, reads SQTIHQWPATLVQPVGSPLSLECTVEGTSNPNLYWYRQAAGRGLQLLFYSVGIGQISSEVPQNLSASRPQDRQFILSSKKLLLSDSGFYLCAWSDTYSIVANYGYTFGSGTRLTVV.

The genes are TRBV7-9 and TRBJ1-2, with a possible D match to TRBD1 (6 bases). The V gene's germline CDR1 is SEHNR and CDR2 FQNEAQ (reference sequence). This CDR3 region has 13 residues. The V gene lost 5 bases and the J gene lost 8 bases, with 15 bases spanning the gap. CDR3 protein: CASSQYTGNGYTF. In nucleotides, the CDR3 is TGTGCCAGCAGCCAGTACACAGGGAACGGCTACACCTTC.

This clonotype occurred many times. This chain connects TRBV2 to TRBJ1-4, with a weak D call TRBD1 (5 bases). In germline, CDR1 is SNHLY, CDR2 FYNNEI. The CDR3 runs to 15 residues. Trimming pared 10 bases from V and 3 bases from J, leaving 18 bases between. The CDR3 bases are TGTGCCAACCAAGCAGTGGGGGTCCCTAATGAAAAACTGTTTTTT. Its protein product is CANQAVGVPNEKLFF. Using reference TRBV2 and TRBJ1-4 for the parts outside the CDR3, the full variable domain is EPEVTQTPSHQVTQMGQEVILRCVPISNHLYFYWYRQILGQKVEFLVSFYNNEISEKSEIFDDQFSVERPDGSNFTLKIRSTKLEDSAMYFCANQAVGVPNEKLFFGSGTQLSVL.

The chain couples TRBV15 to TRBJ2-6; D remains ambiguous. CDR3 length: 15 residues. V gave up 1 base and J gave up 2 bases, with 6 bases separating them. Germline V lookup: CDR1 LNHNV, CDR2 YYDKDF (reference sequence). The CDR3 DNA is TGTGCCACCAGCAGAGTTCGGGCTGGGGCCAACGTCCTGACTTTC. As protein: CATSRVRAGANVLTF.

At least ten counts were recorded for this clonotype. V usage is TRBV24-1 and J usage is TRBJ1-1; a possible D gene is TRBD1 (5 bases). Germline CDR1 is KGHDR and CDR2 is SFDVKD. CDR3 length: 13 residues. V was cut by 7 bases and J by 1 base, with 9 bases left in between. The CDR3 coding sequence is TGTGCCACCAGACGGCAGGGGAACACTGAAGCTTTCTTT. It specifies CATRRQGNTEAFF.

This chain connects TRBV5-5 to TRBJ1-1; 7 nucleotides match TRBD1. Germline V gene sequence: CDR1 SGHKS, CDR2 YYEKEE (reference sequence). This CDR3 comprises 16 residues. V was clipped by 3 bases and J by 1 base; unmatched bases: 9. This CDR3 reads CASSYSTGTANTEAFF. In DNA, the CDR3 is TGTGCCAGCAGCTACTCAACCGGGACAGCGAACACTGAAGCTTTCTTT.

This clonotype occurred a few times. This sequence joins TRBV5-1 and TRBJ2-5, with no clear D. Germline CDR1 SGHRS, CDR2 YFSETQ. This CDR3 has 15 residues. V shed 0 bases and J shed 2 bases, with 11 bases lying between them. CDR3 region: CASSLVGQKQETQYF. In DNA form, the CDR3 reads TGCGCCAGCAGCTTGGTAGGGCAGAAACAAGAGACCCAGTACTTC.

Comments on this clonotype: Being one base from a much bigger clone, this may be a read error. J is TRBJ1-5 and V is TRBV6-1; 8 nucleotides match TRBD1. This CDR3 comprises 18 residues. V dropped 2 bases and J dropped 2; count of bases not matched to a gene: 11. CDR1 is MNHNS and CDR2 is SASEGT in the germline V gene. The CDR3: CASSETLRTGYGNQPQHF. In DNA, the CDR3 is TGTGCCAGCAGTGAAACCCTTAGGACAGGGTATGGCAATCAGCCCCAGCATTTT.

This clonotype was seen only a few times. The CDR3 region is CSVGRSNTEAFF. The CDR3 DNA reads as TGCAGCGTTGGTCGGTCCAACACTGAAGCTTTCTTT. The chain combines TRBV29-1 with TRBJ1-1; no reliable D call. There are 12 residues in the CDR3. Germline CDR1 SQVTM, CDR2 ANQGSEA. Trimming stripped 4 bases from V and 2 bases from J, with 8 bases between.

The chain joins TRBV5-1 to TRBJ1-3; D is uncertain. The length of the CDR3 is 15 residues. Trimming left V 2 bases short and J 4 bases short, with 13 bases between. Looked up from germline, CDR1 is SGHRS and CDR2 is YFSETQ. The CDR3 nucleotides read TGCGCCAGCAGCTTCTCTTCAGGCAACGGAAACACCATATATTTT. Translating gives CASSFSSGNGNTIYF.

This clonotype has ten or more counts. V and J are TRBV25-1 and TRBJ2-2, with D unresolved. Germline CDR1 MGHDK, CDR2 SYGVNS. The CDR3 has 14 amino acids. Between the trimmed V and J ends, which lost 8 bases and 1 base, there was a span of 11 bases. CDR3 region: CASRPGRNTGELFF. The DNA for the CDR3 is TGTGCCAGCCGCCCTGGACGGAACACCGGGGAGCTGTTTTTT.

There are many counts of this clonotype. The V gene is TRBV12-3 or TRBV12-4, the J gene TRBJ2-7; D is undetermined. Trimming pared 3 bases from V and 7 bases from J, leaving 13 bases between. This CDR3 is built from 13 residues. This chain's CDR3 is CASSFSILGEQYF. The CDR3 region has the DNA TGTGCCAGCAGTTTTAGTATCCTGGGGGAGCAGTACTTC.